This T cell receptor (beta chain) was sequenced in a study of blood T cell repertoires in COVID-19 (dated by TCRdb to the early 2020s). With regard to the full study: The collaborator samples originated in the United States, Italy and Spain and spanned the acute and convalescent phases of COVID-19. A freely available public database, intended as a resource for researchers studying the immune response to SARS-CoV-2, is where the repertoires were released. The material from the prospective study consisted of cDNA or gDNA derived from T cells, B-cell-depleted T cells, or PBMCs. The sample metadata nearly always contained a de-identified subject ID, COVID-19 status, age in years and sex. Samples came from the ongoing ImmuneRACE study (first 160 participants) plus 1,254 subjects from 6 global collaborators. Deeply sampled blood TCRbeta repertoires from subjects exposed to, actively infected with, or recovered from COVID-19 were included in the dataset. Where available, HLA class I and class II types were obtained from metadata supplied by the sample provider rather than from assay-based typing. Study-wide conclusions, independent of this receptor: How much clinical and demographic metadata was included differed by source and by participant, and the metadata was provided uncurated.

The junction shows trimming of 6 bases on V and 3 bases on J, plus 11 bases between the germline ends. From its cysteine to its phenylalanine, the CDR3 spans 14 amino acids. This entry keeps only the CDR3 DNA: 42 bases, framed from base 1. The germline V gene encodes CDR1 MNHEY and CDR2 SVGEGT. With respect to this clone: What this receptor recognizes is not known. The input lacks base qualities; no much larger clone sits a single base away.

In Seattle, one collaborating source enrolled patients while the infection was active and tracked those patients longitudinally over the course of disease. Each collaborating institution followed its own protocols to collect whole blood in K2EDTA tubes. For TCRbeta analysis, collaborators shipped samples in one of three forms: frozen whole blood, isolated PBMCs, or DNA extracted from either of those sample types. The immunoSEQ Assay, a bias-controlled multiplex PCR, was used to amplify TCRbeta CDR3 regions from genomic DNA. In the source study's methods: The number of nucleated cells in each sample was estimated by amplification of reference gene primers within the assay. Sequence reads were collapsed and filtered to measure the absolute abundance of every unique TCRbeta CDR3 rearrangement. For each sample, productive Simpson clonality was calculated by taking the square root of Simpson's diversity index across productive rearrangements. TCRdb retrieved this table from immuneACCESS and kept in-frame rearrangements only. Not all clones are present; in checked studies, unresolved V genes account for under half, and no reason is known for the remainder. Clonal size and the V and J genes are those of that table, whereas D and trimming came from the DNA. Recorded for this sample are fewer than 300,000 clones; 86% of them occurred a single time. The biggest ten clones account for about 9.9% of the sample.

The TCR sequence derives from a man aged 50 or older with COVID-19, enrolled during active disease. The sample comprised peripheral blood. The V gene is TRBV6-2 or TRBV6-3 and the J gene is TRBJ2-2; matching of 5 bases hints at TRBD1 as the D gene. The DNA sequence follows: TGTGCCAGCAGCCTCGACAGTGACACCGGGGAGCTGTTTTTT. It translates to CASSLDSDTGELFF.